Each of the 5 T cell receptor beta chains below was sequenced from the same sample in a study of T cell responses to AZD1222 COVID-19 vaccine. Clones were read by immunoSEQ multiplex PCR, and TCRdb kept only the in-frame ones, dropping some. The data show hundreds of thousands of clones, just over 90% seen once. The specimen comprised peripheral blood, sampled on day 0 of MenACWY control vaccination. These receptors were obtained from an adult in good health.

The rearrangement links TRBV16 to TRBJ1-5, with TRBD1 matching over 8 bases. With V trimmed by 4 bases and J by 0 bases, 14 bases remained unmatched. Germline values: CDR1 KGHSY, CDR2 FQNENV. This CDR3 region has 19 residues. Written as DNA, the CDR3 is TGTGCCAGCAGCCTATCAAAGGACAGGGTCTTTTCTAGCAATCAGCCCCAGCATTTT. Amino acid sequence: CASSLSKDRVFSSNQPQHF.

The chain links TRBV5-6 to TRBJ2-1, with 9 bases lining up with TRBD2. The CDR3 runs 17 residues. V dropped 0 bases and J dropped 4; count of bases not matched to a gene: 8. Germline V CDR1 and CDR2: SGHDT, YYEEEE. CDR3 region: CASSLAVGGGAYNEQFF. As DNA, the CDR3 is TGTGCCAGCAGCTTGGCCGTCGGCGGGGGGGCGTACAATGAGCAGTTCTTC.

This chain uses TRBV28 with TRBJ2-7; 9 bases match TRBD1. The CDR3 spans 14 residues. The V segment lost 6 bases and the J segment 4 bases; nucleotides outside the gene matches: 7. The germline V gene has CDR1 MDHEN and CDR2 SYDVKM. Written as DNA, the CDR3 is TGTGCCAGCAGAAGTTCGGACAGGGGTTACGAGCAGTACTTC. This encodes CASRSSDRGYEQYF.

The chain links TRBV6-5 to TRBJ1-1; 9 nucleotides match TRBD1. The CDR3 contains 14 residues. Germline CDR1 reads MNHEY; CDR2 reads SVGAGI. The V segment lost 6 bases and the J segment 3 bases; nucleotides outside the gene matches: 5. The CDR3: CASSHDRGDTEAFF. The CDR3 region has the DNA TGTGCCAGCAGCCACGACAGGGGGGACACTGAAGCTTTCTTT.

The chain joins TRBV7-9 to TRBJ1-1; D is undetermined. Trimming left V 1 base short and J 3 bases short, with 6 bases between. The CDR3 runs 13 residues. Germline V gene lookup returns CDR1 SEHNR and CDR2 FQNEAQ (reference sequence). In nucleotides, the CDR3 is TGTGCCAGCAGCTTAGACCTCGACACTGAAGCTTTCTTT. It yields the protein CASSLDLDTEAFF.